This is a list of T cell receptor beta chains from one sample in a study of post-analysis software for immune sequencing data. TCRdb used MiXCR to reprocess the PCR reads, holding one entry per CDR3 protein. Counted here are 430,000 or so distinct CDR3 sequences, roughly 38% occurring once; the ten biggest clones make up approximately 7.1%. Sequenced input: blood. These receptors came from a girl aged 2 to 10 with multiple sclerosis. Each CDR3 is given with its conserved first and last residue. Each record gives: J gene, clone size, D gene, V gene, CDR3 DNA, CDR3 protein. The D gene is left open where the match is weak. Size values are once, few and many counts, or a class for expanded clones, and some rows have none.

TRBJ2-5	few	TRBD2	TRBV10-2	TGCGCCAGCAGTTTTGCGGGGGAGATCCAAGAGACCCAGTACTTC	CASSFAGEIQETQYF
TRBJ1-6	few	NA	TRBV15	TGTGCCACCAGCTGGAACCATCGGGATTCACCCCTCCACTTT	CATSWNHRDSPLHF
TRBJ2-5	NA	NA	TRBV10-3	TGTGCCATCAGCCGCGGACTCATGAGCGGGCAGGAGACCCAGTACTTC	CAISRGLMSGQETQYF
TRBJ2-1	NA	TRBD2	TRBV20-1	TGCAGTGCTCCACTAGCGGGGGGGATCTACAATGAGCAGTTCTTC	CSAPLAGGIYNEQFF
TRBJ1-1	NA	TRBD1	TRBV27	TGTGCCAGCAGTTTATCAGCGGGACAGGGTTTTTGGGACACTGAAGCTTTCTTT	CASSLSAGQGFWDTEAFF
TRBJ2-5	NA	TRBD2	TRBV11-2	TGTGCCAGCAGCTTGGGTGCTAGCGGGGCGGGGGGAGAGACCCAGTACTTC	CASSLGASGAGGETQYF
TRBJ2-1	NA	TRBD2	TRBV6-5	TGTGCCAGCAGTTACCAAGCCGGGACTAGCACGAATGAGCAGTTCTTC	CASSYQAGTSTNEQFF
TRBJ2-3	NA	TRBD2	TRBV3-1	TGTGCCAGCAGCCTCAAGATACTAGCGGGAGGCACAGATACGCAGTATTTT	CASSLKILAGGTDTQYF
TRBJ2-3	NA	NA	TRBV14	TGTGCCAGCAGCCACGGGCTTAGCAAGAAGGATACGCAGTATTTT	CASSHGLSKKDTQYF
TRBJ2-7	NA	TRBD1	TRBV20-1	TGCAGTGCCTGGGACAGCGGAACCTTGACCTACGAGCAGTACTTC	CSAWDSGTLTYEQYF
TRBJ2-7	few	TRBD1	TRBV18	TGTGCCAGCTCACCCCGGGACAGGGGAGCATACGAGCAGTACTTC	CASSPRDRGAYEQYF
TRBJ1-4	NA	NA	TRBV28	TGTGCCAGCAGTTTAGGCAGGGTAGGATTTAATGAAAAACTGTTTTTT	CASSLGRVGFNEKLFF
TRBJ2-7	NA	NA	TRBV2	TGTGCCAGCACGGGGGCAGCCTACGAGCAGTACTTC	CASTGAAYEQYF
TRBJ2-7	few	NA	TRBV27	TGTGCCAGCAGTTTTAGTGTGTACTTC	CASSFSVYF
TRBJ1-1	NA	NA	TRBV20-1	TGCAGTGCAATACACGGCCCTGAAGCTTTCTTT	CSAIHGPEAFF
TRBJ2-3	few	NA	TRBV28	TGTGCCAGCAGTTTGCCCAGCCGACCAGATACGCAGTATTTT	CASSLPSRPDTQYF
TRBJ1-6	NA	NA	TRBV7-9	TGTGCCAGCAGCTTAGGGCCCCTTGCGGATTCACCCCTCCACTTT	CASSLGPLADSPLHF
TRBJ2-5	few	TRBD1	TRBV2	TGTGCCAGCAGGCCAGGACAGGGGGGAGAGACCCAGTACTTC	CASRPGQGGETQYF
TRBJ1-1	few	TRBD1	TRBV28	TGTGCCAGCAGTTTTGCAGGGGGCCGGACTGAAGCTTTCTTT	CASSFAGGRTEAFF
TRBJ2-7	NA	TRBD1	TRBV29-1	TGCAGCGTTGAGTTAAGGGACAGGGTATCCTACGAGCAGTACTTC	CSVELRDRVSYEQYF
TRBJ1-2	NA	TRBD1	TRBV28	TGTGCCAGCAGTGTGACAGGGGCTGGCTACACCTTC	CASSVTGAGYTF
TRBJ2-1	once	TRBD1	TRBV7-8	TGTGCCAGCAGCTTACCGAGGCTCAGGGGGAGCTCCTACAATGAGCAGTTCTTC	CASSLPRLRGSSYNEQFF
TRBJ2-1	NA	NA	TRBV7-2	TGTGCCAGCAGCCCGGGCTTCTATGAGCAGTTCTTC	CASSPGFYEQFF
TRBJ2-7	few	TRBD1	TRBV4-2	TGTGCCAGCAGCCCCGTAGGACAGGGTATCGACGAGCAGTACTTC	CASSPVGQGIDEQYF
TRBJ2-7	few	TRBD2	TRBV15	TGTGCCACCAGCAGAAGACTAGCGGTCCCCTACGAGCAGTACTTC	CATSRRLAVPYEQYF
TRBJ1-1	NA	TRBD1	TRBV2	TGTGCCAGCAGTGCGGGACAGCGGATTGATCTGAACACTGAAGCTTTCTTT	CASSAGQRIDLNTEAFF
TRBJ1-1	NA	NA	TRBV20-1	TGCAGAGCGGGACACCATGAAGCTTTCTTT	CRAGHHEAFF
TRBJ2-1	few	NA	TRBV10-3	TGTGCCATCAGCCTGACTAGCTACAATGAGCAGTTCTTC	CAISLTSYNEQFF
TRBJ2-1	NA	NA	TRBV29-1	TGCAGCGCTGAAGGTTTGGGACGGGATGAGCAGTTCTTC	CSAEGLGRDEQFF
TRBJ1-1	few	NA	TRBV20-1	TGCAGTGCAACATTGACAGCGAACACTGAAGCTTTCTTT	CSATLTANTEAFF
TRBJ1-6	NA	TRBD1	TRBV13	TGTGCCAGCAGCTTAGGTGGACAGGGGGTTCATTCACCCCTCCACTTT	CASSLGGQGVHSPLHF
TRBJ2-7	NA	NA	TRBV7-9	TGTGCCAGCAGCTTAGCGGGGGGGCCGAGCTCCTACGAGCAGTACTTC	CASSLAGGPSSYEQYF
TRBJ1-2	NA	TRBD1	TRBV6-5	TGTGCCAGCAGGTCCCCGGGACAGGGGTCTCTGGGAGGCTACACCTTC	CASRSPGQGSLGGYTF